Each of the 26 T cell receptor beta chains below was sequenced from the same sample in a study of response to subunit inactivated influenza vaccine. MiXCR, run by TCRdb on the RT-PCR reads, gives a single entry per CDR3 protein. The top ten clones hold about a tenth of a sample with roughly 790,000 distinct CDR3 sequences, 21% of them seen once. Sequencing used PBMCs from blood, obtained roughly 5 days after vaccination. Every receptor here comes from a man aged 45-60 years who received an inactivated influenza vaccine.

V and J are TRBV5-1 and TRBJ2-3; 15 positions match TRBD2. This CDR3 has 19 amino acids. V dropped 4 bases and J dropped 3; count of bases not matched to a gene: 12. Germline CDR1 and CDR2: SGHRS and YFSETQ. Here the CDR3 reads CASSRGLPGLAGGTDTQYF. For the CDR3, the DNA is TGCGCCAGCAGCCGGGGGCTTCCGGGACTAGCGGGAGGAACAGATACGCAGTATTTT.

The J gene is TRBJ2-1, the V gene TRBV7-2; 11 nucleotides align to TRBD2. The V and J ends lost 2 bases and 9 bases, in that order; junction bases with no gene match: 6. The V gene's germline CDR1 is SGHTA and CDR2 FQGNSA. This CDR3 has 15 residues. Written as DNA, the CDR3 is TGTGCCAGCAGCTTAAATAGCGGGGGGGCCAGTGAGCAGTTCTTC. Its protein is CASSLNSGGASEQFF.

This sequence joins TRBV4-1 and TRBJ2-2; perhaps D is TRBD1 or TRBD2 (6 bases each). Trimming removed 2 bases from V and 3 bases from J, with 10 bases in between. CDR1 and CDR2 (germline): MGHRA, YSYEKL. The CDR3 is 15 residues long. The CDR3 coding sequence is TGCGCCAGCAGCCAACGGGGGCCGCACACCGGGGAGCTGTTTTTT. This sequence encodes CASSQRGPHTGELFF.

This clonotype was found a few times. J is TRBJ2-2 and V is TRBV5-1, with 10 bases that match TRBD2. The V segment lost 5 bases and the J segment 4 bases; nucleotides outside the gene matches: 8. The CDR3 consists of 16 residues. The germline gives CDR1 SGHRS, CDR2 YFSETQ. The DNA for the CDR3 is TGCGCCAGCAGAGCTCTAGCGGGAGAGAGCACCGGGGAGCTGTTTTTT. Residues: CASRALAGESTGELFF.

This clonotype was seen a handful of times. The rearrangement uses TRBV5-6 and TRBJ2-5; maybe TRBD1 (6 bases). Germline V gene lookup returns CDR1 SGHDT and CDR2 YYEEEE. The CDR3 runs to 14 residues. Trimming cost V 3 bases and J 5 bases, with 14 bases left between them. CDR3 region: CASSSGTNSETQYF. In DNA form, the CDR3 reads TGTGCCAGCAGCTCGGGGACAAACAGTGAGACCCAGTACTTC.

V gene TRBV27 combines with J gene TRBJ2-1, with unresolved D. CDR3 length: 15 residues. V was clipped by 2 bases and J by 1 base, with 9 bases between them. CDR1 and CDR2 from the germline V gene are MNHEY and SMNVEV (reference sequence). DNA of the CDR3: TGTGCCAGCAGTTTAGGGCAGTGGTCCTACAATGAGCAGTTCTTC. Its protein is CASSLGQWSYNEQFF.

The chain is built from TRBV28 and TRBJ1-2; D is ambiguous. CDR1 MDHEN and CDR2 SYDVKM come from the germline V gene. CDR3 length equals 12 residues. The V gene lost 5 bases and the J gene lost 0 bases, with 4 bases spanning the gap. CDR3 region: CASSITNYGYTF. DNA for the CDR3: TGTGCCAGCAGTATAACTAACTATGGCTACACCTTC.

In its sample, this clonotype was seen many times. The chain has TRBV5-1 and TRBJ2-7; D is undetermined. CDR1 and CDR2 from the germline V gene are SGHRS and YFSETQ. This CDR3 has 14 residues. V lost 4 bases and J lost 2, with 13 bases in between. Here the CDR3 reads CASSDTSPAYEQYF. The CDR3 bases are TGCGCCAGCAGCGATACCTCGCCTGCCTACGAGCAGTACTTC.

V is TRBV7-2 and J is TRBJ2-2, with 7 nucleotides matching TRBD2. J gave up 8 bases and V 2 bases, and 14 bases lay outside the gene matches. CDR1 and CDR2 from the germline V gene are SGHTA and FQGNSA. The CDR3 has 17 amino acids. In DNA, the CDR3 is TGTGCCAGCAGCTTACTTATGGGGCTAGCGGATGGGGGGGAGCTGTTTTTT. Residues: CASSLLMGLADGGELFF. The complete variable domain, with remaining parts taken from reference TRBV7-2 and TRBJ2-2, reads GAGVSQSPSNKVTEKGKDVELRCDPISGHTALYWYRQSLGQGLEFLIYFQGNSAPDKSGLPSDRFSAERTGGSVSTLTIQRTQQEDSAVYLCASSLLMGLADGGELFFGEGSRLTVL.

This clonotype was counted a few times. V and J are TRBV11-2 and TRBJ2-7, with TRBD2 identical over 8 bases. This CDR3 has 16 amino acids. From germline, CDR1 is SGHAT and CDR2 FQNNGV. V gave up 5 bases and J gave up 5 bases; unmatched junction bases: 14. The CDR3 DNA follows: TGTGCCAGCAGCGGTTTAGCCGGGAGGGGTCTTAACGAGCAGTACTTC. Protein product: CASSGLAGRGLNEQYF. Based on the CDR3 plus reference TRBV11-2 and TRBJ2-7, the full variable domain is EAGVAQSPRYKIIEKRQSVAFWCNPISGHATLYWYQQILGQGPKLLIQFQNNGVVDDSQLPKDRFSAERLKGVDSTLKIQPAKLEDSAVYLCASSGLAGRGLNEQYFGPGTRLTVT.

The J gene is TRBJ2-7, the V gene TRBV20-1; 9 bases agree with TRBD1. From germline, CDR1 is DFQATT and CDR2 SNEGSKA (reference sequence). The CDR3 runs to 14 residues. V was pared by 5 bases and J by 5 bases, with 10 bases of the junction left unmatched. The CDR3 loop reads CSAGLRTGANEQYF. DNA of the CDR3: TGCAGTGCTGGGCTTAGGACAGGGGCTAACGAGCAGTACTTC.

This clonotype occurred once. The chain recombines TRBV20-1 with TRBJ2-7, with D unresolved. V lost 0 bases and J 0 bases, leaving 18 bases between the germline ends. This CDR3 is 17 amino acids long. Germline CDR1 reads DFQATT; CDR2 reads SNEGSKA (reference sequence). CDR3 sequence: CSARDRLGGRSSYEQYF. In nucleotides, the CDR3 is TGCAGTGCTAGAGATCGTTTGGGTGGCCGAAGCTCCTACGAGCAGTACTTC.

The chain joins TRBV24-1 to TRBJ2-1, with a weak D call TRBD2 (6 bases). From germline, CDR1 is KGHDR and CDR2 SFDVKD. This CDR3 has 14 residues. Trimming took off 3 bases at V and 4 bases at J, with 9 bases between the two ends. The CDR3 protein is CATSDPRGYNEQFF. For the CDR3, the DNA is TGTGCCACCAGTGATCCCCGGGGGTACAATGAGCAGTTCTTC.

The chain joins TRBV6-2 or TRBV6-3 to TRBJ2-7; no definite D call. CDR1 is MNHEY and CDR2 is SVGEGT in the germline V gene. V dropped 6 bases and J dropped 6 bases, with 12 bases sitting between them. This CDR3 is built from 12 residues. The CDR3 DNA reads TGTGCCAGCAGAACGAACAGCGTCGAGCAGTACTTC. Translated, it gives CASRTNSVEQYF.

This rearrangement joins TRBV12-3 or TRBV12-4 to TRBJ1-2; D gene ambiguous. This CDR3 comprises 14 residues. V was cut by 4 bases and J by 0 bases, with 9 bases left in between. CDR3 nucleotide sequence: TGTGCCAGCAGTTACATCTCAGCTAACTATGGCTACACCTTC. It is translated as CASSYISANYGYTF.

This clonotype has only a few counts. This chain links TRBV4-3 with TRBJ2-1; tentatively, D is TRBD1 (5 bases). With 5 bases removed from V and 3 bases from J, the gap between germline ends came to 23 bases. This CDR3 spans 18 amino acids. Germline CDR1 LGHNA, CDR2 YSLEER. The chain's CDR3 is CASSVRSPQGVYYNEQFF. The CDR3 nucleotides read TGCGCCAGCAGCGTACGTTCGCCTCAGGGTGTTTACTACAATGAGCAGTTCTTC.

The chain carries TRBV24-1 and TRBJ2-1; D is uncertain. Per germline, CDR1 KGHDR and CDR2 SFDVKD. CDR3 length: 13 residues. Trimming removed 7 bases from V and 6 bases from J, with 12 bases in between. Here the CDR3 reads CATRSTVGNEQFF. CDR3 DNA: TGTGCCACCAGGTCAACAGTAGGCAATGAGCAGTTCTTC.

This clonotype has just a few counts. The chain joins TRBV5-1 to TRBJ1-1; 8 bases line up with TRBD1. With 3 bases clipped from V and 7 bases from J, the junction kept 5 bases outside the gene matches. Germline V gene sequence: CDR1 SGHRS, CDR2 YFSETQ. There are 13 residues in the CDR3. The chain's CDR3 is CASSSWTGNEAFF. CDR3 nucleotide sequence: TGCGCCAGCAGCTCGTGGACAGGGAATGAAGCTTTCTTT.

There are a few counts of this clonotype. The chain links TRBV3-1 to TRBJ2-1; the match to TRBD2 covers 7 bases. There are 14 residues in the CDR3. With 4 bases clipped from V and 6 bases from J, the junction kept 6 bases outside the gene matches. In germline, CDR1 is LGHDT, CDR2 YNNKEL (reference sequence). The CDR3 loop reads CASSRELARNEQFF. CDR3 DNA sequence: TGTGCCAGCAGCCGAGAACTAGCGCGCAATGAGCAGTTCTTC.

The V call is TRBV2, the J call TRBJ2-7; TRBD2 is a possible D gene (7 bases). The CDR3 runs to 15 residues. With 6 bases removed from V and 2 bases from J, the gap between germline ends came to 17 bases. Germline V gene lookup returns CDR1 SNHLY and CDR2 FYNNEI. The CDR3 reads CASSGTGRGPYEQYF. The CDR3 bases are TGTGCCAGCAGCGGTACAGGGCGGGGGCCCTACGAGCAGTACTTC. The whole variable domain, filled in from reference TRBV2 and TRBJ2-7, reads EPEVTQTPSHQVTQMGQEVILRCVPISNHLYFYWYRQILGQKVEFLVSFYNNEISEKSEIFDDQFSVERPDGSNFTLKIRSTKLEDSAMYFCASSGTGRGPYEQYFGPGTRLTVT.

This clonotype showed up just a few times. The chain is built from TRBV29-1 and TRBJ1-5; maybe TRBD1 (5 bases). V lost 6 bases, J lost 4 bases, and 16 bases lay in between. This CDR3 has 14 residues. Germline CDR1 and CDR2: SQVTM and ANQGSEA. CDR3 DNA: TGCAGCGTAACCGGCGGGGCGTCAAATCAGCCCCAGCATTTT. It specifies CSVTGGASNQPQHF.

This clonotype has more than one count but fewer than ten. The chain joins TRBV9 to TRBJ2-2; 9 bases match TRBD2. With V trimmed by 0 bases and J by 4 bases, 4 bases remained unmatched. CDR1 and CDR2 from the germline V gene are SGDLS and YYNGEE. The CDR3 length is 16 residues. The CDR3 DNA follows: TGTGCCAGCAGCGTAGTCGCGGGAGGGGGCACCGGGGAGCTGTTTTTT. Protein: CASSVVAGGGTGELFF.

The sample holds a few counts of this clonotype. The J gene is TRBJ2-7, the V gene TRBV7-2, with D possibly being TRBD2 (5 bases). Germline CDR1 and CDR2: SGHTA and FQGNSA. With 3 bases removed from V and 3 bases from J, the gap between germline ends came to 12 bases. This CDR3 has 14 residues. CDR3 amino acids: CASSFFSGYYEQYF. For the CDR3, the DNA is TGTGCCAGCAGCTTCTTCTCGGGGTACTACGAGCAGTACTTC.

The chain joins TRBV10-3 to TRBJ2-2, with a tentative D call TRBD1 (8 bases). The CDR3 sequence is 14 residues long. Germline CDR1 is ENHRY and CDR2 is SYGVKD. V shed 8 bases and J shed 4 bases, with 14 bases lying between them. The CDR3 loop is CAIGQGGSTGELFF. In DNA, the CDR3 is TGTGCCATCGGACAGGGCGGGAGCACCGGGGAGCTGTTTTTT.

J is TRBJ2-2 and V is TRBV20-1; a possible D gene is TRBD2 (5 bases). V was clipped by 6 bases and J by 0 bases, with 11 bases between them. CDR3 size: 14 residues. Per the germline V gene, CDR1 is DFQATT and CDR2 is SNEGSKA (reference sequence). Written as DNA, the CDR3 is TGCAGTGCCCCGCGGGCCCCGAACACCGGGGAGCTGTTTTTT. Translating gives CSAPRAPNTGELFF.

This clonotype was detected ten times or more. The chain employs TRBV11-2 and TRBJ1-2; 7 bases are shared with TRBD1. The CDR3 contains 16 residues. With V trimmed by 2 bases and J by 3 bases, 9 bases remained unmatched. Germline values: CDR1 SGHAT, CDR2 FQNNGV. The CDR3 region is CASSLLRGRTDYGYTF. In DNA, the CDR3 is TGTGCCAGCAGCTTACTGAGGGGGCGCACAGACTATGGCTACACCTTC.